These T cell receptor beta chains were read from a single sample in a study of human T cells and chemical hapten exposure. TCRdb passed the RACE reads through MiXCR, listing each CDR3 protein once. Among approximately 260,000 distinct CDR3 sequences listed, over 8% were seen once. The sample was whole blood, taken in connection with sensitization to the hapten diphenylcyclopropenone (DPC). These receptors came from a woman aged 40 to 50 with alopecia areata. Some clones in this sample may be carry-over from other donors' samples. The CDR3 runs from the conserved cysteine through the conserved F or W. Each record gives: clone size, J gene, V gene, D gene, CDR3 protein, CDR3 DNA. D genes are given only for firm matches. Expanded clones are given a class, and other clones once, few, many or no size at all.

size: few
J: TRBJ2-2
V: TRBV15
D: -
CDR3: CATSRETGELFF
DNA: TGTGCCACCAGCAGAGAGACCGGGGAGCTGTTTTTT

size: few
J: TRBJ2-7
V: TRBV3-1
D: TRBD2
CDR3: CASSPSGNYEQYF
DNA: TGTGCCAGCAGCCCTAGCGGGAACTACGAGCAGTACTTC

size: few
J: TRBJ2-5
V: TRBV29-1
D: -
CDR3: CSVVLLSKTQYF
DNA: TGCAGCGTTGTCCTCCTAAGTAAGACCCAGTACTTC

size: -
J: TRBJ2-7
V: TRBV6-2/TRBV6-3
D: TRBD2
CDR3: CASSRLGLAGVSSYEQYF
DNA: TGTGCCAGCAGCCGTCTGGGACTAGCGGGAGTTTCCTCCTACGAGCAGTACTTC

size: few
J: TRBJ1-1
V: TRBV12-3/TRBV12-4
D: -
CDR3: CASREGLIGGEAFF
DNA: TGTGCCAGCAGGGAGGGACTCATAGGGGGTGAAGCTTTCTTT

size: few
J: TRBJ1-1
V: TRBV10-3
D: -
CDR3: CAAGGAQNTEAFF
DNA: TGTGCCGCGGGGGGGGCGCAGAACACTGAAGCTTTCTTT

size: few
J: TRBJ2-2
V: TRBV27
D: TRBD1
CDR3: CASSSGTGSGELFF
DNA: TGTGCCAGCAGTTCCGGGACAGGATCCGGGGAGCTGTTTTTT

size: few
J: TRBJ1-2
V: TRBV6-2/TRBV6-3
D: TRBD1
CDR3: CASSFNAQGAPTNYGYTF
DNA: TGTGCCAGCAGTTTCAATGCACAGGGGGCGCCTACTAACTATGGCTACACCTTC

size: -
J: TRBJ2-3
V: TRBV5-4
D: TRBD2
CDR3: CASSWTSGDTDTQYF
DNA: TGTGCCAGCAGCTGGACTAGCGGGGACACAGATACGCAGTATTTT

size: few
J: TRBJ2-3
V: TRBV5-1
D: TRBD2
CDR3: CASSFGGRNTDTQYF
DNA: TGCGCCAGCAGCTTCGGCGGGAGGAACACAGATACGCAGTATTTT

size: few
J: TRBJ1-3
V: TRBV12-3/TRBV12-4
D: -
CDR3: CASSRQVGSGNTIYF
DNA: TGTGCCAGCAGTCGACAGGTCGGGTCTGGAAACACCATATATTTT

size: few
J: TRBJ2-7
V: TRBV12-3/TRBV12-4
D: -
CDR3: CASSLVIYEQYF
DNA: TGTGCCAGCAGTTTAGTTATCTACGAGCAGTACTTC

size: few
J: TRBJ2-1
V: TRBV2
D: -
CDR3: CASSVDNEQFF
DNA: TGTGCCAGCAGTGTAGACAATGAGCAGTTCTTC

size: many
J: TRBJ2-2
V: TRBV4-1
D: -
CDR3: CASSQDFKGSAGELFF
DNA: TGCGCCAGCAGCCAAGATTTCAAGGGTAGCGCCGGGGAGCTGTTTTTT

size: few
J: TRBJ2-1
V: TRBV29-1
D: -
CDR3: CSATGATDWISPEQFF
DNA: TGCAGCGCCACGGGGGCGACAGACTGGATTTCCCCTGAGCAGTTCTTC

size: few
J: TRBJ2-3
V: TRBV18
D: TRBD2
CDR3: CASSENGRADTQYF
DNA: TGTGCCAGCTCCGAGAACGGGAGGGCAGATACGCAGTATTTT

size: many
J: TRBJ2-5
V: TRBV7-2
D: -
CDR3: CASSLVSTRETQYF
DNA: TGTGCCAGCAGCTTAGTATCTACACGAGAGACCCAGTACTTC

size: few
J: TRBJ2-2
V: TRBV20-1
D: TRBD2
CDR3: CSARLAGENTGELFF
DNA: TGCAGTGCTCGACTAGCGGGAGAGAACACCGGGGAGCTGTTTTTT

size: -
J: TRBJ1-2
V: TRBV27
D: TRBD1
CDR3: CASRITGASHGYTF
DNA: TGTGCCAGCAGAATAACAGGGGCCTCCCATGGCTACACCTTC

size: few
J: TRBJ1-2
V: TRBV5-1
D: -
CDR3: CASSLTTGTNSNYGYTF
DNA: TGCGCCAGCAGCTTGACGACCGGGACAAACTCTAACTATGGCTACACCTTC